This TCR beta chain stems from a study of shared clonotypes between healthy human individuals. The authors distributed each subset's genomic DNA evenly over several immunoSEQ plates. TCRdb's copy holds only in-frame clones and misses some; the assay was immunoSEQ multiplex PCR. The sample yields fewer than 1 million clones, around 96% seen once. Germline CDR1 MNHNS, CDR2 SASEGT. The CDR3 sequence is 13 residues long. V lost 2 bases to trimming and J lost 7 bases, with 9 bases between them. Broader study findings: Rarefaction showed that sequencing of sorted subsets was incomplete (despite large depth). Estimated clonotype richness was generally higher in naive than memory subsets.

Terminally differentiated effector memory CD45RA+ cells were excluded from the naive CD8 cells, which were CD45RO-negative and positively selected for CCR7. Only Caucasian adults living in Nashville, Tennessee made up the donor group. Remarks on this clone: The antigen remains undetermined.

The receptor was derived from a man aged 25-40 years in good health. The genes are TRBV6-1 and TRBJ2-1; D gene ambiguous. The sequenced sample consisted of naive CD8+ T cells sorted from blood. CDR3 residues: CASSEPGLNEQFF. The CDR3 DNA reads TGTGCCAGCAGTGAACCGGGCCTGAATGAGCAGTTCTTC.